This TCR beta chain was observed in a study of blood T cell repertoires in COVID-19. For the study at large: Acute-phase and convalescent COVID-19 samples originated in the United States, Italy and Spain.

Trimming at V came to 5 bases and at J to 3 bases, leaving 2 bases not matched to a gene. Germline V gene data show CDR1 as SGHTA and CDR2 as FQGTGA. CDR3 size: 14 residues. Original processing methods: From reference gene primer amplification, estimates of nucleated cell counts were derived. Assay used: immunoSEQ multiplex PCR; TCRdb lists only in-frame clones, some missing. V and J calls and clone size are copied from that table; D and trimming were computed from the DNA. Of about 100,000 clones listed, 80% are singletons. J is TRBJ2-5 and V is TRBV7-3, with 11 bases identical to TRBD1. This TCR came from a man aged 65-85 years with active or convalescent COVID-19. Sequences were obtained from peripheral blood. The CDR3 loop is CASSPGQGEETQYF. The CDR3 region has the DNA TGTGCCAGCAGCCCGGGACAGGGGGAAGAGACCCAGTACTTC.